This is a list of T cell receptor beta chains from one sample in a study of T-cell reconstitution after alpha-beta-depleted transplantation in children. TCRdb fed the PCR reads into MiXCR, producing one record per CDR3 protein. This sample has about 78,000 distinct CDR3 sequences, with 12% to 15% found just once. The specimen comprised PBMCs, mostly from graft donor cells, sampled 180 days after TCRalphabeta/CD19-depleted stem cell transplant. These receptors all come from a male patient aged 2 to 9 who had a stem cell transplant for acute lymphoblastic leukemia, so the T cells may come from the graft donor. Both conserved end residues are part of each CDR3. Fields, in order: V gene, CDR3 protein.

TRBV11-2,CASSLDLGYGYTF
TRBV7-3,CASSLSLGDTQYF
TRBV12-3/TRBV12-4,CASSSRQGKNGYTF
TRBV29-1,CSAGTGDTQYF
TRBV27,CASSLYNIPAEGTNTEAFF
TRBV12-3/TRBV12-4,CASTSTRRGRDSPLHF
TRBV7-6,CASSLDRGYEQYF
TRBV29-1,CSVAPNWETQYF
TRBV6-5,CASSYRAGGTDTQYF
TRBV20-1,CSAFPGDRNTEAFF
TRBV12-3/TRBV12-4,CASSLDRGNSPLHF
TRBV28,CASKLTGLGGEQFF
TRBV7-2,CASSLNRGRETQYF
TRBV5-6,CASSLQGGADTQYF
TRBV4-2,CASSYRASGSPLHF
TRBV6-5,CASSWLAGGSYEQYF
TRBV20-1,CSATRLASREKLFF
TRBV6-1,CASSTAGQVVGYTF
TRBV7-2,CASSLLLAGFYEQYF
TRBV5-1,CASSWRQGAPNEKLFF
TRBV18,CASSRGPGTDTQYF
TRBV6-6,CASSFRRNEKLFF
TRBV29-1,CSVRSPINTEAFF
TRBV7-2,CASSLAGTSTDTQYF
TRBV30,CAWSEVEGYTF
TRBV10-3,CAISGGLAGIEETQYF
TRBV29-1,CSVEGIRTLAGVVSRTDTQYF
TRBV15,CATSRLDRDENEQFF
TRBV5-1,CASSLGRVETQYF
TRBV7-9,CASSLGTGGNQPQHF
TRBV6-1,CASSESLSAFF
TRBV18,CASSPTGTGSYEQYF
TRBV10-3,CAISRTGANEQYF
TRBV30,CAWRSRGQETQYF
TRBV7-2,CASSLERAGYTF
TRBV20-1,CSARGRLGELFF
TRBV4-1,CASSQVSTLNTEAFF
TRBV7-3,CASSLTGLAVYNEQFF
TRBV11-2,CASTPGGWYHEQYF
TRBV20-1,CSARGENGNTIYF
TRBV7-2,CASSLAGLPQHF
TRBV10-3,CAIRATGSVGANVLTF
TRBV20-1,CSARTGTLSYEQYF
TRBV29-1,CSVDGLFEQYF
TRBV7-9,CASSLGPRNPGELFF
TRBV15,CATSRDSGTVKKLFF
TRBV6-5,CASSYSTSGRHEQYF
TRBV5-1,CASSPGPGVGNEQFF
TRBV5-1,CASSFPPSRAQETQYF
TRBV7-2,CASSLVGQVANEQFF
TRBV5-1,CASSFDAPSTDTQYF
TRBV12-3/TRBV12-4,CASSRLGSTFNTDTQYF
TRBV7-9,CASSFIQGNGYTF
TRBV7-9,CASSWGQFLSGNTIYF
TRBV7-2,CASSLVQALLSTEAFF
TRBV15,CATSIAGLAGGQGEQFF
TRBV27,CASSPAESSYNEQFF